The T cell receptor beta chain under discussion was sequenced for a study of T cells after yellow fever vaccination. Study-wide results and limits: Though weaker, the secondary response peaked faster, on day 5 versus 15. Almost all vaccine-responding clonotypes were not detected in the sorted memory subsets at the day 0 time point. Once the booster was given, most primary-vaccination clones reappeared, at around 96% for CD4 and over 75% for CD8.

A single record per CDR3 protein comes from TCRdb applying MiXCR to the 5' RACE reads. The sample holds about 31,000 distinct CDR3 sequences, roughly a tenth seen once. V was cut by 5 bases and J by 5 bases, with 3 bases left in between. Germline-derived CDR1 and CDR2 are KGHSH and LQKENI. This CDR3 has 11 amino acids. This clonotype was observed many times. This chain uses TRBV18 with TRBJ2-2; D is uncertain. The material was PBMCs, either bulk or a sorted T-cell subset (CD4+, CD8+, memory, or dextramer-sorted; not recorded which), obtained around 15 days after the first yellow fever vaccination. The TCR originated in a man between 18 and 29 years old who received the YFV17D yellow fever vaccine. The CDR3 sequence: CASSETGELFF. For the CDR3, the DNA is TGTGCCAGCTCAGAAACCGGGGAGCTGTTTTTT.